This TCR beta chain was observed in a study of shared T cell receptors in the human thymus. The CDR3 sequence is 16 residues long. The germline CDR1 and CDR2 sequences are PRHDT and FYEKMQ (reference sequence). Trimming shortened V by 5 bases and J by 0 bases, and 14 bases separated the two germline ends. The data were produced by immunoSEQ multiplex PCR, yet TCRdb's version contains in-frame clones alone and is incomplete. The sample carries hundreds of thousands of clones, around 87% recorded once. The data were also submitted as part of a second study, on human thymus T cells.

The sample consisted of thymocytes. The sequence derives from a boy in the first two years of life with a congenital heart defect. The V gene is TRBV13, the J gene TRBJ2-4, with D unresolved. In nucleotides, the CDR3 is TGTGCCAGCAGCCCGGGTCTCCGACTAGCCAAAAACATTCAGTACTTC. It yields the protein CASSPGLRLAKNIQYF.